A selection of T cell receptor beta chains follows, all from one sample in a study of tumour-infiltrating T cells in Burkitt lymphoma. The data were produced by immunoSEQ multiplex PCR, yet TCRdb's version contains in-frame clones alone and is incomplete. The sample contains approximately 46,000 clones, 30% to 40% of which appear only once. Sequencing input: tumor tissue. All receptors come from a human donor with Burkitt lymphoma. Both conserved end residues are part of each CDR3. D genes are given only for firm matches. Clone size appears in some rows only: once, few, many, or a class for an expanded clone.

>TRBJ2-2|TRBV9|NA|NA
CASSVGQEYWTGELFF
TGTGCCAGCAGCGTAGGGCAGGAGTATTGGACCGGGGAGCTGTTTTTT
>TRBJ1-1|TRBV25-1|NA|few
CASKSGGNEAFF
TGTGCCAGCAAGAGCGGAGGGAACGAAGCTTTCTTT
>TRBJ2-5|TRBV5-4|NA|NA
CASSLSGSQETQYF
TGTGCCAGCAGCTTGAGCGGATCCCAAGAGACCCAGTACTTC
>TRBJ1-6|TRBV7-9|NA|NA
CASSLVGNNSPLHF
TGTGCCAGCAGCTTAGTGGGCAATAATTCACCCCTCCACTTT
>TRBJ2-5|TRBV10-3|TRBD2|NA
CAISDWAGVEETQYF
TGTGCCATCAGTGACTGGGCGGGGGTCGAAGAGACCCAGTACTTC
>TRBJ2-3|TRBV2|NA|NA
CASTERAGTQYF
TGTGCCAGCACCGAACGGGCGGGTACGCAGTATTTT
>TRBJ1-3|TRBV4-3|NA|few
CASSQEKGNTIYF
TGCGCCAGCAGCCAAGAGAAGGGAAACACCATATATTTT
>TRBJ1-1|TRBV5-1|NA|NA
CASSRVSTEAFF
TGCGCCAGCAGCAGGGTATCCACTGAAGCTTTCTTT
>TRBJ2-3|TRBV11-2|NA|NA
CASSLAEDTQYF
TGTGCCAGCAGCTTAGCTGAAGATACGCAGTATTTT
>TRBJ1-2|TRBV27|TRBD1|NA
CASSPSEGARYYGYTF
TGTGCCAGCAGTCCGTCGGAGGGGGCAAGGTACTATGGCTACACCTTC
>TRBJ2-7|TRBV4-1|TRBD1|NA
CASSPNPGQGGYEQYF
TGCGCCAGCAGCCCAAATCCGGGACAGGGAGGGTACGAGCAGTACTTC
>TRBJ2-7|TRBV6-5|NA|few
CASSPHSGEQYF
TGTGCCAGCAGTCCCCACTCGGGCGAGCAGTACTTC
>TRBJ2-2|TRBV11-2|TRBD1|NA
CASSPIRDRGLYTGELFF
TGTGCCAGCAGCCCTATAAGGGACAGGGGATTATACACCGGGGAGCTGTTTTTT
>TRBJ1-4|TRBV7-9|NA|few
CASSSNRDANEKLFF
TGTGCCAGCAGCTCCAACAGGGATGCTAATGAAAAACTGTTTTTT
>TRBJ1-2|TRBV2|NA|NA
CASSSNLNYGYTF
TGTGCCAGCAGTTCGAACCTGAACTATGGCTACACCTTC
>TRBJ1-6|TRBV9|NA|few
CASSVEQYNSPLHF
TGTGCCAGCAGCGTAGAACAGTATAATTCACCCCTCCACTTT
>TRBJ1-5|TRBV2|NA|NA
CASSNQGKGLPQHF
TGTGCCAGCAGTAATCAGGGAAAAGGACTGCCCCAGCATTTT
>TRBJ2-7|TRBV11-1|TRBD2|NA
CASSYAGRTSGEQYF
TGTGCCAGCAGCTACGCAGGGAGGACTAGCGGCGAGCAGTACTTC
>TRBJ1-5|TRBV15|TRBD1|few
CAIAQGSNQPQHF
TGTGCCATCGCACAGGGGTCCAATCAGCCCCAGCATTTT
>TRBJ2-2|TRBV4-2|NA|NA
CASSQKKARGYGTGELFF
TGTGCCAGCAGCCAAAAAAAGGCTCGGGGGTACGGGACCGGGGAGCTGTTTTTT
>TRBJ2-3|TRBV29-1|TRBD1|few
CSVGQVTDTQYF
TGCAGCGTGGGACAGGTCACAGATACGCAGTATTTT
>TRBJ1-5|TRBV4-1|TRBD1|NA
CASSRSGTGDQPQHF
TGCGCCAGCAGCCGTTCCGGGACAGGGGATCAGCCCCAGCATTTT
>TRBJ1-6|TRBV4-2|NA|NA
CASSQPGLDNSPLHF
TGTGCCAGCAGCCAACCGGGACTGGATAATTCACCCCTCCACTTT
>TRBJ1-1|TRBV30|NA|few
CAWSVIGSYGNTEAFF
TGTGCCTGGAGTGTAATCGGTTCGTATGGCAACACTGAAGCTTTCTTT
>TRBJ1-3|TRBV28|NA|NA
CASSFKGVFGNTIYF
TGTGCCAGCAGTTTCAAGGGGGTCTTTGGAAACACCATATATTTT
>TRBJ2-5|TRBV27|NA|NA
CASSSSLQETQYF
TGTGCCAGCAGTTCCTCCCTCCAAGAGACCCAGTACTTC
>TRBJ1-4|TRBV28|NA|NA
CASGQLYVGEKLFF
TGTGCCAGCGGCCAACTCTACGTCGGTGAAAAACTGTTTTTT
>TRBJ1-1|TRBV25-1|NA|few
CASSQRAGKGNTEAFF
TGTGCCAGCAGTCAAAGGGCGGGGAAGGGGAACACTGAAGCTTTCTTT
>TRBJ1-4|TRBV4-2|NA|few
CASSPGGLNEKLFF
TGTGCCAGCAGCCCGGGGGGCTTGAATGAAAAACTGTTTTTT
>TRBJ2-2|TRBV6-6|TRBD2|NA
CASGAGYERGSGELFF
TGTGCCAGCGGCGCTGGTTACGAGCGGGGGTCCGGGGAGCTGTTTTTT
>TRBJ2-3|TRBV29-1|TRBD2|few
CSGAGSGDWGTDTQYF
TGCAGCGGGGCAGGTAGCGGGGACTGGGGCACAGATACGCAGTATTTT